This TCR beta chain was sequenced in a study of OX40 agonist ivuxolimab in advanced cancers. Study information: The eligibility criteria allowed prior anti-PD-1, anti-PD-L1 or anti-CTLA-4 therapy, and about 40% had some.

As concerns this clone: Its antigen is as yet unknown.

Data came from immunoSEQ multiplex PCR; TCRdb stores just in-frame clones and leaves some out. The table includes under 70,000 clones, 75% to 90% detected once. Study-wide points: Low levels of normalized T-cell clonal expansion also appeared in some nonresponders. At 0.1 to 3.0 mg/kg and by week 6, clonal expansion occurred in CD4+ and CD8+ blood T cells.

The V gene lost 0 bases and the J gene lost 5 bases, with 10 bases spanning the gap. Germline values: CDR1 SGHDN, CDR2 FVKESK. The CDR3 totals 14 residues. The investigators sampled blood at baseline, at cycle 4 day 1, and at cycle 7 day 1. The TCR comes from an adult with an advanced solid tumor such as melanoma, head and neck, liver or kidney cancer. The sequences come from CD4+ or CD8+ T cells sorted from blood, collected in a trial of the OX40 agonist ivuxolimab. The chain combines TRBV14 with TRBJ2-5, with unresolved D. The CDR3 region is CASSQERAAETQYF. In nucleotides, the CDR3 is TGTGCCAGCAGCCAAGAAAGGGCCGCTGAGACCCAGTACTTC.